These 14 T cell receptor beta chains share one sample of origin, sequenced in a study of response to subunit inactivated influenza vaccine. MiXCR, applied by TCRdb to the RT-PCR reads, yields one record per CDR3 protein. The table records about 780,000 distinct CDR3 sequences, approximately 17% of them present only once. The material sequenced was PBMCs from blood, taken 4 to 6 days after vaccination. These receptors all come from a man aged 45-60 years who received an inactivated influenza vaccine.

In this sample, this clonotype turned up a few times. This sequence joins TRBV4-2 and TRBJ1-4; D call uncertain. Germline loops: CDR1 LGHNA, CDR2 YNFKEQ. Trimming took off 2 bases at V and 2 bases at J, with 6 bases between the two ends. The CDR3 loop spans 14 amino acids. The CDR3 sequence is CASSQQDTNEKLFF. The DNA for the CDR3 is TGTGCCAGCAGCCAACAAGACACTAATGAAAAACTGTTTTTT.

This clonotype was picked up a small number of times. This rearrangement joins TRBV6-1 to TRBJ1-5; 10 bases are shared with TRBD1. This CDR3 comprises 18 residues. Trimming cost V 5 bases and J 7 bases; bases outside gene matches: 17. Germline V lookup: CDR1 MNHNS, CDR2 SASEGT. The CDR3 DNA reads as TGTGCCAGCAGTCTCCGGGGAAGACAGGGGGCGTTTCAACAGCCCCAGCATTTT. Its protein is CASSLRGRQGAFQQPQHF.

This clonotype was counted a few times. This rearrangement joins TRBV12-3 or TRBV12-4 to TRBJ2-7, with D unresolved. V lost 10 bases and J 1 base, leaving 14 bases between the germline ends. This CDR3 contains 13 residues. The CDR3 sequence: CATRDRASYEQYF. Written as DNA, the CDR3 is TGTGCCACCAGAGATAGGGCTTCCTACGAGCAGTACTTC.

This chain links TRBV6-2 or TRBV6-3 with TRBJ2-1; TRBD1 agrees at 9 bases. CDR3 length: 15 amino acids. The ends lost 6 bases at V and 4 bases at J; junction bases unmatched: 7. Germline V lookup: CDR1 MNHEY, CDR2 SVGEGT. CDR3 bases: TGTGCCAGCAGCCACCCGGGACAGGGATACAATGAGCAGTTCTTC. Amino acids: CASSHPGQGYNEQFF.

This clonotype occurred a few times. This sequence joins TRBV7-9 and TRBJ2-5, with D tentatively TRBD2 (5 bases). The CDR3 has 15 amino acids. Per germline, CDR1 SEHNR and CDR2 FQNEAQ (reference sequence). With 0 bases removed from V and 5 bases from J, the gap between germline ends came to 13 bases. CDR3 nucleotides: TGTGCCAGCAGCTTAGCGGACTCCCGGCGGGAGACCCAGTACTTC. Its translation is CASSLADSRRETQYF. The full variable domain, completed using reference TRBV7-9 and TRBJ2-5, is DTGVSQNPRHKITKRGQNVTFRCDPISEHNRLYWYRQTLGQGPEFLTYFQNEAQLEKSRLLSDRFSAERPKGSFSTLEIQRTEQGDSAMYLCASSLADSRRETQYFGPGTRLLVL.

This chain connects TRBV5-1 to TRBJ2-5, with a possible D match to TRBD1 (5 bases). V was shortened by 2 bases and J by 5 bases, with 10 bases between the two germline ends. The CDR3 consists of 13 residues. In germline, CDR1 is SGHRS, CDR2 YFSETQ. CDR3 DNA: TGCGCCAGCAGCTTCCAGGGATTTGAGACCCAGTACTTC. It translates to CASSFQGFETQYF.

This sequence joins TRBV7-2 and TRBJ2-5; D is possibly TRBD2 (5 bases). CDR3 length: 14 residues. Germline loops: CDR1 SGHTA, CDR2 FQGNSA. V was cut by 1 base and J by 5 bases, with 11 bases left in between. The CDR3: CASSLGLAWETQYF. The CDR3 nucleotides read TGTGCCAGCAGCTTAGGGTTAGCGTGGGAGACCCAGTACTTC.

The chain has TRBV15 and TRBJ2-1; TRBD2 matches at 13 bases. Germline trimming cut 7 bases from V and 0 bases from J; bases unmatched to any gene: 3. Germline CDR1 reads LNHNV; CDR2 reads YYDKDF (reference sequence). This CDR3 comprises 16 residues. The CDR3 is CATKGLAGDSYNEQFF. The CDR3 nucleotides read TGTGCCACCAAAGGACTAGCGGGGGACTCCTACAATGAGCAGTTCTTC.

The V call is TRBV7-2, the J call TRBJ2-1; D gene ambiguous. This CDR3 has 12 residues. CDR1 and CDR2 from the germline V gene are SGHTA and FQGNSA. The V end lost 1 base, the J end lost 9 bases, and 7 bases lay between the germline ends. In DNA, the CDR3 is TGTGCCAGCAGCTTAGAAGTTAGTGAGCAGTTCTTC. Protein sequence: CASSLEVSEQFF.

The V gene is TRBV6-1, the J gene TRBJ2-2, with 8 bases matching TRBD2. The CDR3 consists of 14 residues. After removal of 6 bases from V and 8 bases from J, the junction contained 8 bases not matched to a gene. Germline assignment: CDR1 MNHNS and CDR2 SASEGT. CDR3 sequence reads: CASRDPGTRGELFF. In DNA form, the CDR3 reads TGTGCCAGCAGGGATCCGGGGACTAGGGGGGAGCTGTTTTTT.

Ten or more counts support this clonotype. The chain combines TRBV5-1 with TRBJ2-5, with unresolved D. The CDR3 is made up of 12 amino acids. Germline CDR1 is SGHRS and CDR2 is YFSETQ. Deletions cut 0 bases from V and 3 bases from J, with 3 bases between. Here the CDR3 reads CASSLEKETQYF. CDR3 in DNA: TGCGCCAGCAGCTTGGAAAAAGAGACCCAGTACTTC.

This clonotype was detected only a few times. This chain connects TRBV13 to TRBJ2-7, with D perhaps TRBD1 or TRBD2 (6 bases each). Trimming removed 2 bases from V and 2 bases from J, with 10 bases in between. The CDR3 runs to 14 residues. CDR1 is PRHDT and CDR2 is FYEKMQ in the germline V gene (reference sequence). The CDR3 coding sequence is TGTGCCAGCAGCTTAATGGGGGGCCCCTACGAGCAGTACTTC. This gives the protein CASSLMGGPYEQYF.

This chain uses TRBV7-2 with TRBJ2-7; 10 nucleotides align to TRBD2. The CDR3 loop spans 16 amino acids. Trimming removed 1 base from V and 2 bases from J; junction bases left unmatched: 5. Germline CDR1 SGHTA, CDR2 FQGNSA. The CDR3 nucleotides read TGTGCCAGCAGCTTAGGGCTAGCGGGAGCCACCTACGAGCAGTACTTC. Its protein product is CASSLGLAGATYEQYF.

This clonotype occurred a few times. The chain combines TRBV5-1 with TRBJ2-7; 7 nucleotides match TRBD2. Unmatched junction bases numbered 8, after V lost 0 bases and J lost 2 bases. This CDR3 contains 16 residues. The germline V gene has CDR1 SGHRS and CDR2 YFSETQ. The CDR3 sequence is CASSLAASGGTYEQYF. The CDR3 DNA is TGCGCCAGCAGCTTGGCGGCTAGCGGAGGAACCTACGAGCAGTACTTC. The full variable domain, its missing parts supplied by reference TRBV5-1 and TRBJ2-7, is KAGVTQTPRYLIKTRGQQVTLSCSPISGHRSVSWYQQTPGQGLQFLFEYFSETQRNKGNFPGRFSGRQFSNSRSEMNVSTLELGDSALYLCASSLAASGGTYEQYFGPGTRLTVT.